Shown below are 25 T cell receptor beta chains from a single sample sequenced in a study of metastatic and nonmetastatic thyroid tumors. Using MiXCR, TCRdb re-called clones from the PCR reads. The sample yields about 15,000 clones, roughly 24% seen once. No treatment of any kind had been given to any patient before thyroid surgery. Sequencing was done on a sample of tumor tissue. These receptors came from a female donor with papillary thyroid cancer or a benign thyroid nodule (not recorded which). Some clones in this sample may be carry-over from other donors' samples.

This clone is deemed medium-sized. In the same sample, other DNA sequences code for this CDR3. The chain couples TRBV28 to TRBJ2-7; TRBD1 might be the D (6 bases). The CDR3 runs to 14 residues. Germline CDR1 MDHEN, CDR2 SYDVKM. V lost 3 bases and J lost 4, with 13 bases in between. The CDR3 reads CASSFWGRVYEQYF. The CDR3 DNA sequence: TGTGCCAGCAGTTTCTGGGGGCGCGTGTACGAGCAGTACTTC.

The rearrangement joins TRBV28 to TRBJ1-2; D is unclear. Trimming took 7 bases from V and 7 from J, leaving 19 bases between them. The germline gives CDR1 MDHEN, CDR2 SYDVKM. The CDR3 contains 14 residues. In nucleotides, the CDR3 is TGTGCCAGCATTCCAGCCCCCGGTAGTTTTGGCTACACCTTC. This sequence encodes CASIPAPGSFGYTF.

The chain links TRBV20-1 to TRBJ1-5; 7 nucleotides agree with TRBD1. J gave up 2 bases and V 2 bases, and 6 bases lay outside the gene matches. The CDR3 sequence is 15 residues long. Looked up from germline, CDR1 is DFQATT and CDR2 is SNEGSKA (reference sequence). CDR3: CSARRTGGGNQPQHF. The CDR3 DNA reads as TGCAGTGCTAGACGGACAGGAGGAGGCAATCAGCCCCAGCATTTT.

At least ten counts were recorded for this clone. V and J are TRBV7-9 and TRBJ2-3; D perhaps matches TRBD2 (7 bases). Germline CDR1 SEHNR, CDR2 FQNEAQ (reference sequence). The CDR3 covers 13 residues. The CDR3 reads CARGGESTDTQYF. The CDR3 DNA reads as TGTGCTAGGGGGGGGGAAAGCACAGATACGCAGTATTTT.

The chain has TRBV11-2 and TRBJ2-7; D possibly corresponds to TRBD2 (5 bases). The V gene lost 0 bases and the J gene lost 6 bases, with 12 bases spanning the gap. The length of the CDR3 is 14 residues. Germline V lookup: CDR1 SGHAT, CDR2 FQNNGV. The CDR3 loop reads CASSLESLGGEQYF. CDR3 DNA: TGTGCCAGCAGCTTAGAAAGCCTCGGAGGCGAGCAGTACTTC. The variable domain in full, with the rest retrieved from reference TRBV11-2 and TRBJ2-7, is EAGVAQSPRYKIIEKRQSVAFWCNPISGHATLYWYQQILGQGPKLLIQFQNNGVVDDSQLPKDRFSAERLKGVDSTLKIQPAKLEDSAVYLCASSLESLGGEQYFGPGTRLTVT.

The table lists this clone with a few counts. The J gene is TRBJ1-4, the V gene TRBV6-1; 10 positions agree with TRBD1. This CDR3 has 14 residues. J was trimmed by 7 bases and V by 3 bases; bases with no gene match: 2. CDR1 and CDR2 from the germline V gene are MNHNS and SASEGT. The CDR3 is CASSEGQGFEKLFF. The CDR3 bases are TGTGCCAGCAGTGAGGGACAGGGGTTTGAAAAACTGTTTTTT.

The CDR3: CASSLSGGLDYGYTF. The CDR3 nucleotides read TGCGCCAGCAGCTTGTCTGGGGGGCTGGACTATGGCTACACCTTC. The V and J genes are TRBV5-1 and TRBJ1-2, with D maybe TRBD1 (6 bases). The CDR3 is 15 residues long. Germline V gene sequence: CDR1 SGHRS, CDR2 YFSETQ. V was trimmed by 1 base and J by 3 bases, leaving 13 bases between them.

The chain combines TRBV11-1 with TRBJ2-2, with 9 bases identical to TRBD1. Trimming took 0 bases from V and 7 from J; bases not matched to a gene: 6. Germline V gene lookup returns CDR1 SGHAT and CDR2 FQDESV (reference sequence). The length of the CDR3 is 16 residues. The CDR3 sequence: CASSLAGTGSVGELFF. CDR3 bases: TGTGCCAGCAGCTTAGCAGGGACAGGGTCAGTCGGGGAGCTGTTTTTT.

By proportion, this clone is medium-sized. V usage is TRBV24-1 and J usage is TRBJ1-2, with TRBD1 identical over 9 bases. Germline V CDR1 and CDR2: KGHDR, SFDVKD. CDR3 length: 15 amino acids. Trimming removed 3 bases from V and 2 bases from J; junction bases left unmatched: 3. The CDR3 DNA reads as TGTGCCACCAGTGATCCTACAGGGGGCAACTATGGCTACACCTTC. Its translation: CATSDPTGGNYGYTF.

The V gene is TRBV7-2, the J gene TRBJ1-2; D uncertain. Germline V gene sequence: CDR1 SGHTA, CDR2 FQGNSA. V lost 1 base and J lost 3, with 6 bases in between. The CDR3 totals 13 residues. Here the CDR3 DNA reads TGTGCCAGCAGCTTAGTCGCAGACTATGGCTACACCTTC. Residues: CASSLVADYGYTF.

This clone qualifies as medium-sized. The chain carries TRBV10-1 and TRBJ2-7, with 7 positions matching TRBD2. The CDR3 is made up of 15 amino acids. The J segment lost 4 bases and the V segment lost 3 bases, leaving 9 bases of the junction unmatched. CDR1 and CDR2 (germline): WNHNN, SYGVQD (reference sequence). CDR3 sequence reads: CASSEGSSGWYEQYF. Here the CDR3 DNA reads TGCGCCAGCAGTGAAGGCTCTAGCGGATGGTACGAGCAGTACTTC.

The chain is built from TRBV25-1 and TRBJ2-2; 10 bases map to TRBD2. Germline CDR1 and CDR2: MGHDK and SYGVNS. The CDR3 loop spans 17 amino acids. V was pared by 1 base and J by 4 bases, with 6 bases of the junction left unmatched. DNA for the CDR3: TGTGCCAGCAGTGAATGGGCTAGCGGGAGTGGCACCGGGGAGCTGTTTTTT. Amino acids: CASSEWASGSGTGELFF.

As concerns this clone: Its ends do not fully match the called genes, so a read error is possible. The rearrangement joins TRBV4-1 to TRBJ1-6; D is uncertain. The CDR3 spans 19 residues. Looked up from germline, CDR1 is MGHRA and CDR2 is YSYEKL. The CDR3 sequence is CASSASLRRKGSYNSPLHF. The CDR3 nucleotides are TGCGCCAGCAGCGCATCCCTCCGCCGTAAGGGTTCCTATAATTCACCCCTCCACTTC.

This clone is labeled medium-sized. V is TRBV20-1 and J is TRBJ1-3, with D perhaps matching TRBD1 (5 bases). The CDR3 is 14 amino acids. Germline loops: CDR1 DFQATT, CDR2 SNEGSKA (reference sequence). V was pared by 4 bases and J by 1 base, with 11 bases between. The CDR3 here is CSAKTDSSGNTIYF. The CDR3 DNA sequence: TGCAGTGCTAAAACCGACAGTTCTGGAAACACCATATATTTT.

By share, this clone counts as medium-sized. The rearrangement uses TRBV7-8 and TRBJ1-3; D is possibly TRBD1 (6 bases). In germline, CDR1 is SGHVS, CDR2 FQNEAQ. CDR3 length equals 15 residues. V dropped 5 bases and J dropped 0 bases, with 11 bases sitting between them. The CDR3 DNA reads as TGTGCCAGCAGCCGAGACAGGTCCTCTGGAAACACCATATATTTT. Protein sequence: CASSRDRSSGNTIYF.

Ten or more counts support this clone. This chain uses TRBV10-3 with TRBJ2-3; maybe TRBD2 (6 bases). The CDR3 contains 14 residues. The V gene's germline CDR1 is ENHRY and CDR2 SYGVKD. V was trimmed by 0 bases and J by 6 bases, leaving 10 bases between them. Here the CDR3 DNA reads TGTGCCATCAGTGAGTCGAGGGCGGGGGATACGCAGTATTTT. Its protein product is CAISESRAGDTQYF.

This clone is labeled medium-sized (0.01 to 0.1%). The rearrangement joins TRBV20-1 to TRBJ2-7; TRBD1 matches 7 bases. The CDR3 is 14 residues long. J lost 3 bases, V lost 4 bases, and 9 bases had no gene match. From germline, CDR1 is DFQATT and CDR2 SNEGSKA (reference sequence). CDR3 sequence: CSAIRDSLIYEQYF. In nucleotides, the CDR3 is TGCAGTGCTATCCGGGACAGCTTGATCTACGAGCAGTACTTC.

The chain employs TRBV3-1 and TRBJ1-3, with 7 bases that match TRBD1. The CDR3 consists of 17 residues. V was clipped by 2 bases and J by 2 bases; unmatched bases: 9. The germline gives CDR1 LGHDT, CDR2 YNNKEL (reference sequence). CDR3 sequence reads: CASSQLLRQGPGNTIYF. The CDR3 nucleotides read TGTGCCAGCAGCCAACTCCTCAGACAGGGTCCTGGAAACACCATATATTTT.

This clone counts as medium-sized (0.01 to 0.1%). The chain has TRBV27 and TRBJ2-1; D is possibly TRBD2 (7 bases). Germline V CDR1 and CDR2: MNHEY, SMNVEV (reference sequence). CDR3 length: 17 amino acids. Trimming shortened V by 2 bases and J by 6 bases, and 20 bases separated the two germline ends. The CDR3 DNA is TGTGCCAGCAGTTTAGGGGGGGCGGGAAGGCTCGGCAATGAGCAGTTCTTC. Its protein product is CASSLGGAGRLGNEQFF.

CDR3 sequence: CATSEGLYEQYF. In DNA form, the CDR3 reads TGTGCCACTTCGGAGGGCCTGTACGAGCAGTACTTC. The chain is built from TRBV12-3 or TRBV12-4 and TRBJ2-7; tentatively, D is TRBD2 (6 bases). Trimming pared 10 bases from V and 4 bases from J, leaving 14 bases between. This CDR3 is built from 12 residues.

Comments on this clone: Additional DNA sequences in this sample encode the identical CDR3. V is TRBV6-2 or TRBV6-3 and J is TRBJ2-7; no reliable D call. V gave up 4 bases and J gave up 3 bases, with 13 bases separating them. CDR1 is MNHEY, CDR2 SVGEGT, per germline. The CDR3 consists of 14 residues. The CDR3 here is CASSSRPDCYEQYF. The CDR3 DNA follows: TGTGCCAGCAGTTCTCGCCCTGACTGCTACGAGCAGTACTTC.

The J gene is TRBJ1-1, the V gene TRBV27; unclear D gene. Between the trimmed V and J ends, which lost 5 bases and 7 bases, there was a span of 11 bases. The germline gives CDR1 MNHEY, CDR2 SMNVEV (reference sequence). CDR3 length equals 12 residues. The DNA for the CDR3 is TGTGCCAGCAGTCCCCTAGTGGGTGAAGCTTTCTTT. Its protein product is CASSPLVGEAFF.

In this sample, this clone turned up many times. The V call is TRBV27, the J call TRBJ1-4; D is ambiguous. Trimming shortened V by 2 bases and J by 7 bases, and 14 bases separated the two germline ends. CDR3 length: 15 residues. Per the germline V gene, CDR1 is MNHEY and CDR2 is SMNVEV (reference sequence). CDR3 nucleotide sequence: TGTGCCAGCAGTTTACGGGGAGGGTACGGTGAAAAACTGTTTTTT. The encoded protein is CASSLRGGYGEKLFF.

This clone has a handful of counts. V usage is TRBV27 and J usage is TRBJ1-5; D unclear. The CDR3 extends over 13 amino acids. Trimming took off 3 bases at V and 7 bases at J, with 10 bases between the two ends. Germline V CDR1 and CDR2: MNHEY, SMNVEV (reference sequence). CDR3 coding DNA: TGTGCCAGCAGTTTTGGGGTACGGCAGCCCCAGCATTTT. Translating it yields CASSFGVRQPQHF.

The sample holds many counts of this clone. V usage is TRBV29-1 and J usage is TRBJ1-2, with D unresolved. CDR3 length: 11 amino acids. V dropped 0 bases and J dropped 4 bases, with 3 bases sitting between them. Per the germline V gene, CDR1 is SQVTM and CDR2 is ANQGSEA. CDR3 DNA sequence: TGCAGCGTTGAAGACCCCTATGGCTACACCTTC. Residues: CSVEDPYGYTF.